This T cell receptor (beta chain) was identified during a study of beta chain features in type 1 diabetes. Looking at the study overall: Comparable age, gender and cell yields were observed in patients relative to healthy donors. Findings and limits, study-wide: A potential influence of HLA type upon TCRB rearrangement remained unresolved herein. TCRB CDR3s were moderately but significantly shorter in Type 1 diabetes patients in all four CD4+ subsets. Patients and controls would share equally any PCR tilt toward shorter templates.

This clone was observed a handful of times. The antigen remains unidentified. CDR3 length: 14 amino acids. From germline, CDR1 is SQVTM and CDR2 ANQGSEA. Trimming removed 3 bases at V and 3 bases at J, with 14 bases between. Expressed TCRB transcripts were sequenced, since all the RNA that had been isolated was reverse transcribed. The method was immunoSEQ multiplex PCR; TCRdb's version includes in-frame clones alone and lacks a portion of them. Among 130,000 or so clones listed, about a tenth were seen once. The TCR was taken from a man between 18 and 35 years old in good health. The chain recombines TRBV29-1 with TRBJ1-1; maybe TRBD1 (6 bases). The sequencing input was central memory CD4+ T cells from blood. CDR3 protein: CSVEPGGRDTEAFF. The CDR3 bases are TGCAGCGTTGAGCCTGGGGGCCGGGACACTGAAGCTTTCTTT.